This passage covers 32 T cell receptor beta chains from one sample sequenced in a study of cytotoxic CD8 clonotypes in ibrutinib-treated CLL. Assay: immunoSEQ multiplex PCR; the TCRdb copy retains only in-frame clones and omits some. Of fewer than 50,000 clones listed, just over 65% are singletons. Sequencing was performed on PBMCs, taken after 24 months of ibrutinib treatment. The receptors shown here come from a human donor with chronic lymphocytic leukemia.

The chain joins TRBV15 to TRBJ1-4; TRBD1 is a possible D gene (5 bases). Germline-derived CDR1 and CDR2 are LNHNV and YYDKDF (reference sequence). This CDR3 is built from 16 residues. V lost 1 base, J lost 5 bases, and 14 bases lay in between. The CDR3 sequence: CATSRATIGANEKLFF. CDR3 coding DNA: TGTGCCACCAGCAGAGCCACAATCGGGGCAAATGAAAAACTGTTTTTT. Using reference TRBV15 and TRBJ1-4 for the parts outside the CDR3, the full variable domain is DAMVIQNPRYQVTQFGKPVTLSCSQTLNHNVMYWYQQKSSQAPKLLFHYYDKDFNNEADTPDNFQSRRPNTSFCFLDIRSPGLGDTAMYLCATSRATIGANEKLFFGSGTQLSVL.

This rearrangement joins TRBV27 to TRBJ2-1, with D unresolved. The germline V gene encodes CDR1 MNHEY and CDR2 SMNVEV (reference sequence). Trimming took 1 base from V and 8 from J, leaving 3 bases between them. CDR3 size: 11 residues. The CDR3 reads CASSLLDEQFF. The CDR3 DNA sequence: TGTGCCAGCAGTTTATTAGATGAGCAGTTCTTC.

V is TRBV9 and J is TRBJ1-2; D is unresolved. CDR3 length: 14 amino acids. The germline CDR1 and CDR2 sequences are SGDLS and YYNGEE. Trimming removed 0 bases at V and 8 bases at J, with 14 bases between. CDR3 sequence (DNA): TGTGCCAGCAGCGTAGATATGGAGCTCGCGGGCTACACCTTC. It encodes CASSVDMELAGYTF.

V gene TRBV5-6 combines with J gene TRBJ1-6; 10 bases are a match to TRBD1. Trimming removed 2 bases from V and 9 bases from J; junction bases left unmatched: 17. Germline V gene sequence: CDR1 SGHDT, CDR2 YYEEEE. CDR3 length: 19 residues. The CDR3 nucleotides are TGTGCCAGCAGCTTTTTATGGGCCCCGGGACAGGGGCGACTTTCACCCCTCCACTTT. It is translated as CASSFLWAPGQGRLSPLHF.

At least ten counts were recorded for this clone. The chain combines TRBV11-1 with TRBJ2-6; D is tentatively TRBD1 or TRBD2 (5 bases each). Germline V gene data show CDR1 as SGHAT and CDR2 as FQDESV (reference sequence). The CDR3 runs 15 residues. Trimming shortened V by 4 bases and J by 0 bases, and 7 bases separated the two germline ends. The CDR3 DNA reads TGTGCCAGCAGCTGGGACGTCTCTGGGGCCAACGTCCTGACTTTC. Protein sequence: CASSWDVSGANVLTF.

The chain links TRBV29-1 to TRBJ2-3; D might be TRBD1 (6 bases). The CDR3 consists of 13 residues. Per germline, CDR1 SQVTM and CDR2 ANQGSEA. Deletions cut 7 bases from V and 2 bases from J, with 13 bases between. The CDR3 sequence: CSENRDHTDTQYF. CDR3 DNA: TGCAGCGAGAACAGGGACCACACAGATACGCAGTATTTT.

In this sample, this clone turned up a few times. The rearrangement uses TRBV5-1 and TRBJ1-5; D gene uncertain. CDR3 length: 15 amino acids. V lost 0 bases, J lost 0 bases, and 7 bases lay in between. Germline CDR1 is SGHRS and CDR2 is YFSETQ. The CDR3 here is CASSLGGNSNQPQHF. CDR3 coding DNA: TGCGCCAGCAGCTTGGGCGGTAATAGCAATCAGCCCCAGCATTTT.

This clone was counted only a few times. V gene TRBV6-5 combines with J gene TRBJ2-7; 12 nucleotides match TRBD2. In germline, CDR1 is MNHEY, CDR2 SVGAGI. With 3 bases clipped from V and 1 base from J, the junction kept 4 bases outside the gene matches. This CDR3 region has 16 residues. The CDR3 loop is CASSYPLAGGSYEQYF. The CDR3 DNA is TGTGCCAGCAGTTATCCACTAGCGGGAGGATCCTACGAGCAGTACTTC.

In this sample, this clone turned up once. In the same sample, other DNA sequences code for this CDR3. This chain joins TRBV5-1 and TRBJ1-2; 10 nucleotides match TRBD1. V lost 0 bases and J lost 5; bases outside the gene matches: 1. Looked up from germline, CDR1 is SGHRS and CDR2 is YFSETQ. The CDR3 covers 14 residues. CDR3 nucleotides: TGCGCCAGCAGCTTGGGACAGGGGGCGTATGGCTACACCTTC. This sequence encodes CASSLGQGAYGYTF.

The chain combines TRBV2 with TRBJ1-1; the D is unclear. The germline CDR1 and CDR2 sequences are SNHLY and FYNNEI. Trimming cost V 5 bases and J 5 bases, with 9 bases left between them. CDR3 length: 12 residues. The CDR3 spells CASSLTETEAFF. The CDR3 nucleotides are TGTGCCAGCAGTCTAACTGAGACTGAAGCTTTCTTT. Full variable domain (remainder filled in from reference TRBV2 and TRBJ1-1): EPEVTQTPSHQVTQMGQEVILRCVPISNHLYFYWYRQILGQKVEFLVSFYNNEISEKSEIFDDQFSVERPDGSNFTLKIRSTKLEDSAMYFCASSLTETEAFFGQGTRLTVV.

The V gene is TRBV7-3, the J gene TRBJ2-5, with D perhaps TRBD2 (7 bases). The CDR3 covers 15 residues. Germline CDR1 reads SGHTA; CDR2 reads FQGTGA. With 5 bases removed from V and 0 bases from J, the gap between germline ends came to 13 bases. CDR3 nucleotide sequence: TGTGCCAGCAGCGCGTGGGGGGGCAACCAAGAGACCCAGTACTTC. It translates to CASSAWGGNQETQYF.

This rearrangement joins TRBV2 to TRBJ2-4, with D uncertain. The CDR3 contains 17 residues. V was shortened by 2 bases and J by 0 bases, with 14 bases between the two germline ends. Germline CDR1 is SNHLY and CDR2 is FYNNEI. Here the CDR3 DNA reads TGTGCCAGCAGTGAAACCCTCGGCGGCCTAGCCAAAAACATTCAGTACTTC. This encodes CASSETLGGLAKNIQYF.

In its sample, this clone was seen once. The V gene is TRBV6-6, the J gene TRBJ1-4; 11 bases map to TRBD1. CDR3 length: 14 amino acids. J lost 7 bases, V lost 2 bases, and 0 bases had no gene match. CDR1 and CDR2 (germline): MNHNY, SVGAGI (reference sequence). This CDR3 reads CASSYGTGGEKLFF. The CDR3 DNA reads as TGTGCCAGCAGTTACGGGACAGGGGGTGAAAAACTGTTTTTT.

This clone was seen repeatedly, ten times or more. The chain combines TRBV18 with TRBJ2-7; the D gene is possibly TRBD1 (7 bases). CDR1 is KGHSH and CDR2 is LQKENI in the germline V gene. The V and J ends lost 1 base and 3 bases respectively, with 13 bases between them. CDR3 length: 15 residues. In DNA form, the CDR3 reads TGTGCCAGCTCACCACTGCAGGGGGGAATCTACGAGCAGTACTTC. Translated, it gives CASSPLQGGIYEQYF.

The chain carries TRBV19 and TRBJ1-2, with unresolved D. Between the trimmed V and J ends, which lost 2 bases and 5 bases, there was a span of 12 bases. Looked up from germline, CDR1 is LNHDA and CDR2 is SQIVND (reference sequence). The CDR3 is 14 residues long. CDR3 bases: TGTGCCAGTAGTATACTGGGCGGGGAGTATGGCTACACCTTC. Its translation is CASSILGGEYGYTF.

The CDR3 nucleotides are TGCGCCAGCAGCCAAGAGTGGGGCGGCTACGAGCAGTACTTC. Its translation is CASSQEWGGYEQYF. J is TRBJ2-7 and V is TRBV4-1; maybe TRBD1 (5 bases). This CDR3 is 14 amino acids long. The germline CDR1 and CDR2 sequences are MGHRA and YSYEKL. Trimming shortened V by 0 bases and J by 3 bases, and 9 bases separated the two germline ends.

This chain uses TRBV2 with TRBJ1-5, with D uncertain. Germline V gene data show CDR1 as SNHLY and CDR2 as FYNNEI. This CDR3 contains 13 residues. V was pared by 7 bases and J by 1 base, with 8 bases between. DNA of the CDR3: TGTGCCAGCACGTGGCAGAGCAATCAGCCCCAGCATTTT. Translated: CASTWQSNQPQHF.

The rearrangement links TRBV21-1 to TRBJ1-1. TRBV21-1 is a documented pseudogene. The CDR3 runs 16 residues. In DNA form, the CDR3 reads TGTGCCAGCAGGGCGGCGCGCTACACAATTCGCACTGAAGCTTTCTTT. This translates into CASRAARYTIRTEAFF.

In this sample, this clone turned up once. The V and J genes are TRBV14 and TRBJ2-3; no clear D gene. This CDR3 has 13 amino acids. Germline V gene data show CDR1 as SGHDN and CDR2 as FVKESK. Between the trimmed V and J ends, which lost 3 bases and 3 bases, there was a span of 7 bases. As DNA, the CDR3 is TGTGCCAGCAGCCACCCTCTTACAGATACGCAGTATTTT. Translated: CASSHPLTDTQYF.

The gene calls are TRBV4-1 and TRBJ1-2; D perhaps matches TRBD1 (5 bases). Germline assignment: CDR1 MGHRA and CDR2 YSYEKL. V was shortened by 0 bases and J by 7 bases, with 18 bases between the two germline ends. This CDR3 has 16 residues. The CDR3 protein is CASSQDRGAEERGYTF. The CDR3 bases are TGCGCCAGCAGCCAAGATCGTGGGGCGGAAGAGCGTGGCTACACCTTC.

CDR3 nucleotide sequence: TGTGCCAGCAGTGAAGTTTTTCGGACTAGGTGGCTCTACGAGCAGTACTTC. Protein product: CASSEVFRTRWLYEQYF. This chain connects TRBV6-1 to TRBJ2-7, with 7 bases fitting TRBD2. The CDR3 is 17 residues long. Per the germline V gene, CDR1 is MNHNS and CDR2 is SASEGT. V gave up 1 base and J gave up 3 bases; unmatched junction bases: 12.

The chain recombines TRBV7-9 with TRBJ2-7; D is unclear. Trimming shortened V by 5 bases and J by 2 bases, and 13 bases separated the two germline ends. CDR1 SEHNR and CDR2 FQNEAQ come from the germline V gene (reference sequence). The CDR3 totals 14 residues. CDR3 in amino acids: CASSAPQRPYEQYF. The CDR3 DNA sequence: TGTGCCAGCAGCGCCCCCCAGAGACCCTACGAGCAGTACTTC.

The CDR3 protein is CASSFARQDEGTDTQYF. DNA for the CDR3: TGTGCCAGCAGCTTTGCCCGGCAGGATGAAGGGACAGATACGCAGTATTTT. This chain links TRBV5-4 with TRBJ2-3; D gene uncertain. This CDR3 comprises 17 residues. The V end was cut by 2 bases, the J end by 3 bases, with 19 bases between. CDR1 SGHNT and CDR2 YYREEE come from the germline V gene (reference sequence).

The V call is TRBV14, the J call TRBJ2-1, with D possibly TRBD2 on 5 matching bases. The CDR3 sequence is 16 residues long. Germline V lookup: CDR1 SGHDN, CDR2 FVKESK. V lost 4 bases to trimming and J lost 3 bases, with 16 bases between them. The CDR3 here is CASSPLGEALYNEQFF. DNA of the CDR3: TGTGCCAGCAGCCCCCTGGGAGAAGCGCTCTACAATGAGCAGTTCTTC.

The chain links TRBV29-1 to TRBJ2-7, with D perhaps given as TRBD1 or TRBD2 (5 bases each). Trimming stripped 4 bases from V and 2 bases from J, with 12 bases between. This CDR3 has 13 residues. CDR1 and CDR2 from the germline V gene are SQVTM and ANQGSEA. For the CDR3, the DNA is TGCAGCGTTGTTCCCGGGGCAACCTACGAGCAGTACTTC. It translates to CSVVPGATYEQYF.

The rearrangement joins TRBV30 to TRBJ2-7; 8 nucleotides align to TRBD2. J gave up 4 bases and V 2 bases, and 10 bases lay outside the gene matches. From germline, CDR1 is GTSNPN and CDR2 SVGIG (reference sequence). There are 15 residues in the CDR3. The CDR3 protein is CAWSWRSGGSYEQYF. The CDR3 region has the DNA TGTGCCTGGAGTTGGAGGAGCGGGGGCTCTTACGAGCAGTACTTC.

The V gene is TRBV6-5, the J gene TRBJ2-2, with 10 bases that match TRBD1. The CDR3 spans 14 residues. The germline V gene encodes CDR1 MNHEY and CDR2 SVGAGI. Trimming at V came to 2 bases and at J to 7 bases, leaving 1 base not matched to a gene. CDR3 loop: CASSYRTGGGELFF. Here the CDR3 DNA reads TGTGCCAGCAGTTACCGGACAGGGGGCGGGGAGCTGTTTTTT.

The chain links TRBV29-1 to TRBJ2-7, with D perhaps TRBD1 (8 bases). Germline V gene lookup returns CDR1 SQVTM and CDR2 ANQGSEA. The V and J ends lost 6 bases and 6 bases respectively, with 15 bases between them. The length of the CDR3 is 12 residues. CDR3 in DNA: TGCAGCGTCTACAGGGGGGGACGCGAGCAGTACTTC. This sequence encodes CSVYRGGREQYF.

The V gene is TRBV2, the J gene TRBJ1-3; 9 nucleotides line up with TRBD1. The CDR3 extends over 14 amino acids. Germline-derived CDR1 and CDR2 are SNHLY and FYNNEI. The J segment lost 2 bases and the V segment lost 4 bases, leaving 0 bases of the junction unmatched. The CDR3 is CASSGQGAGNTIYF. The CDR3 DNA follows: TGTGCCAGCAGTGGACAGGGGGCTGGAAACACCATATATTTT.

A single count supports this clone. V and J are TRBV19 and TRBJ2-3, with D unresolved. Germline assignment: CDR1 LNHDA and CDR2 SQIVND (reference sequence). V lost 7 bases and J 3 bases, leaving 8 bases between the germline ends. The CDR3 totals 12 residues. CDR3 sequence reads: CASTIGTDTQYF. CDR3 nucleotide sequence: TGTGCCAGTACGATCGGTACAGATACGCAGTATTTT.

This sequence joins TRBV19 and TRBJ2-7; TRBD1 matches 9 bases. CDR1 is LNHDA, CDR2 SQIVND, per germline (reference sequence). V was clipped by 6 bases and J by 3 bases; unmatched bases: 6. The CDR3 is 14 amino acids. The DNA for the CDR3 is TGTGCCAGTAGGCAGTGGACAGGGGACTACGAGCAGTACTTC. This codes for CASRQWTGDYEQYF.

This sequence joins TRBV6-1 and TRBJ2-2, with D possibly matching TRBD2 (5 bases). CDR1 MNHNS and CDR2 SASEGT come from the germline V gene. V shed 10 bases and J shed 2 bases, with 17 bases lying between them. The CDR3 loop spans 15 amino acids. This CDR3 is CAISGPSGNTGELFF. CDR3 sequence (DNA): TGTGCCATCAGCGGACCGTCGGGAAACACCGGGGAGCTGTTTTTT.